This TCR beta chain was sequenced in a study of blood T cell repertoires in COVID-19. Clones were sequenced by immunoSEQ multiplex PCR, and TCRdb holds only the in-frame ones, with some missing. The table lists fewer than 30,000 clones, over 80% of them singletons, with about 3% in the top ten. Germline lookup yields CDR1 SGHRS and CDR2 YFSETQ. V was pared by 3 bases and J by 6 bases, with 12 bases between. The CDR3 loop spans 14 amino acids. This receptor was taken from a human donor in a cohort sampled during active COVID-19. The specimen sequenced was peripheral blood. The chain is built from TRBV5-1 and TRBJ1-4; D is ambiguous. The CDR3: CASSSGRADEKLFF. CDR3 bases: TGCGCCAGCAGCTCCGGGAGGGCGGATGAAAAACTGTTTTTT.